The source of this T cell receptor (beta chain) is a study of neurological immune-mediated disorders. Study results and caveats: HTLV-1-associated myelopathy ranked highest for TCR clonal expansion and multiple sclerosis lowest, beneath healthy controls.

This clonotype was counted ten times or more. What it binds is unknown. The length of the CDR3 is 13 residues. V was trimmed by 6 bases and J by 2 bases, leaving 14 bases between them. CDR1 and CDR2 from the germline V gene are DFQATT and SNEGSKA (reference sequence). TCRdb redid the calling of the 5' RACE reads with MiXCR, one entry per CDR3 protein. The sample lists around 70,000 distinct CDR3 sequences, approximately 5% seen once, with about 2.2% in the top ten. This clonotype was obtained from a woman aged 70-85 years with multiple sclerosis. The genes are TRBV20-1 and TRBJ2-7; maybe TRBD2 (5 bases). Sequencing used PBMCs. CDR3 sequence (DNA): TGCAGTGCCACGGAGGCCTTCCCCTACGAGCAGTACTTC. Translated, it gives CSATEAFPYEQYF.